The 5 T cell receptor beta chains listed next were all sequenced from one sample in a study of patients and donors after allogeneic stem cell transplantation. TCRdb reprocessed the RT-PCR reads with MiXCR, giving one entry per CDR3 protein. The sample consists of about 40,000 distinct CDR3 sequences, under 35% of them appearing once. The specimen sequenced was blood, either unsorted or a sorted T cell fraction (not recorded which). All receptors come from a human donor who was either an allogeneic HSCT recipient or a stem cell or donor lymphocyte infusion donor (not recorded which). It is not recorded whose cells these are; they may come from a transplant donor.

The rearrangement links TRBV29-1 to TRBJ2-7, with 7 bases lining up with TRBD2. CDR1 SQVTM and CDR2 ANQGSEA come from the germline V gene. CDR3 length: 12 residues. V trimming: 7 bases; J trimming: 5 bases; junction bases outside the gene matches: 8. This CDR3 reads CSGRGSTHEQYF. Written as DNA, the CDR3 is TGCAGCGGGCGCGGGAGTACCCACGAGCAGTACTTC.

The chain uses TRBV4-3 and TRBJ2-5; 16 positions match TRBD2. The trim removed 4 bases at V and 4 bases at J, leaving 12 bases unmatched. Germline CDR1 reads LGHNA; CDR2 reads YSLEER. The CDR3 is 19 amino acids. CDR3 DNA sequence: TGCGCCAGCAGCCCCGGGACTAGCGGGAGGGCAGGTGCTCGAGAGACCCAGTACTTC. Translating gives CASSPGTSGRAGARETQYF.

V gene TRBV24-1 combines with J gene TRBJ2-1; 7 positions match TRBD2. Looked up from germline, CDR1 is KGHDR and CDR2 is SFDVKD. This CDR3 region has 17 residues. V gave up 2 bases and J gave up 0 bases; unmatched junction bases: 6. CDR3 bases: TGTGCCACCAGTGATTCCACTAGCGCCTACTCCTACAATGAGCAGTTCTTC. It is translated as CATSDSTSAYSYNEQFF.

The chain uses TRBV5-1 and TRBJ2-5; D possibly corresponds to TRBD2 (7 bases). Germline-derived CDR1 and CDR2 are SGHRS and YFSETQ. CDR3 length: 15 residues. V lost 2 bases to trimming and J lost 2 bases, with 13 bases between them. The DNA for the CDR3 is TGCGCCAGCAGCTTAGGACTAGGGGGGCAAGAGACCCAGTACTTC. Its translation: CASSLGLGGQETQYF.

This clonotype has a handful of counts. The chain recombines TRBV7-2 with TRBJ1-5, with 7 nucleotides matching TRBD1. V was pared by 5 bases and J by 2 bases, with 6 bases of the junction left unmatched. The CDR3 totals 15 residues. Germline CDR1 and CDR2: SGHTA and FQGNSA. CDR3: CASSSTGVRNQPQHF. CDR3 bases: TGTGCCAGCAGCAGTACAGGGGTCCGCAATCAGCCCCAGCATTTT. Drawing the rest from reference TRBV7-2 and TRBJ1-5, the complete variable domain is GAGVSQSPSNKVTEKGKDVELRCDPISGHTALYWYRQSLGQGLEFLIYFQGNSAPDKSGLPSDRFSAERTGGSVSTLTIQRTQQEDSAVYLCASSSTGVRNQPQHFGDGTRLSIL.